This is a list of T cell receptor beta chains from one sample in a study of blood T cell repertoires in COVID-19. Sequencing used immunoSEQ multiplex PCR; TCRdb keeps in-frame clones, though not all of them. The table lists hundreds of thousands of clones, over 85% of them singletons. Sample: PBMCs or T cells enriched from blood (not recorded which). The receptors were gathered from a man between 60 and 70 years old who had recovered from COVID-19. Both conserved end residues are part of each CDR3. Fields, in order: D gene, V gene, J gene, clone size, CDR3 DNA, CDR3 protein. D genes are given only for firm matches. Not all rows give a size; the values are once, few, many and, for expanded clones, a class.

TRBD1	TRBV6-5	TRBJ1-1	.	TGTGCCAGCAGCTACCTACAGGGGGCTGCTTTCTTT	CASSYLQGAAFF
.	TRBV6-9	TRBJ1-1	.	TGTGCCAGCAGTACAACTACAAGAGGGCAACCCCGGAACACTGAAGCTTTCTTT	CASSTTTRGQPRNTEAFF
TRBD2	TRBV2	TRBJ2-1	.	TGTGCCGGCGAAGCTAGCGGGAGTTCCAATGAGCAGTTCTTC	CAGEASGSSNEQFF
TRBD2	TRBV20-1	TRBJ2-3	.	TGCAGTGCTAGTAATCTAGCGGGGTTCACAGATACGCAGTATTTT	CSASNLAGFTDTQYF
.	TRBV3-1/TRBV3-2	TRBJ1-1	.	TGTGCCAGCAGCCAAGATCTCATGGCTGTTGAAGCTTTCTTT	CASSQDLMAVEAFF
.	TRBV29-1	TRBJ2-1	once	TGCAGCGCTTCTACTAGCTATGAGCAGTTCTTC	CSASTSYEQFF
.	TRBV24-1	TRBJ2-3	.	TGTGCCACCAGTGATTCGGGGATAGATACGCAGTATTTT	CATSDSGIDTQYF
.	TRBV4-1	TRBJ1-1	.	TGCGCCAGCAGCCAAGGCCCGGGACCTGGGGGGACTGAAGCTTTCTTT	CASSQGPGPGGTEAFF
.	TRBV19	TRBJ2-7	.	TGTGCCAGTAGTACCTCGGGGGATTCCTACGAGCAGTACTTC	CASSTSGDSYEQYF
.	TRBV27	TRBJ2-6	once	TGTGCCAGCAGTTCAGGGGCCAACGTCCTGACTTTC	CASSSGANVLTF
TRBD1	TRBV24-1	TRBJ2-2	.	TGTGCCACCAGTGAGGGACAGGGGGCATCCGGGGAGCTGTTTTTT	CATSEGQGASGELFF
.	TRBV3-1/TRBV3-2	TRBJ1-1	.	TGTGCCAGCAGCCAAAGACAGGTAAACACTGAAGCTTTCTTT	CASSQRQVNTEAFF
.	TRBV5-1	TRBJ1-1	.	TGCGCCAGCAGCTTGGGTGGAGGGGGGGACACTGAAGCTTTCTTT	CASSLGGGGDTEAFF
TRBD2	TRBV6-4	TRBJ2-3	.	TGTGCCAGCAGTGACTCCTATACTACTAGCGTGAGCACAGATACGCAGTATTTT	CASSDSYTTSVSTDTQYF
TRBD1	TRBV4-1	TRBJ2-7	.	TGCGCCAGCAGCCACGCCAGGGGGGAGCAGTACTTC	CASSHARGEQYF
TRBD2	TRBV7-2	TRBJ2-2	.	TGTGCCAGCAGCTTGATGGCTTCCGGACTAGCCACCGGGGAGCTGTTTTTT	CASSLMASGLATGELFF
TRBD2	TRBV7-3	TRBJ2-1	.	TGTGCCAGCAGCTTATCGCTAGCGGGGGGTACCTATGAGCAGTTCTTC	CASSLSLAGGTYEQFF
.	TRBV5-4	TRBJ1-2	once	TGTGCCAGCAGGTCTACAGGGTGGGGTGGCTACACCTTC	CASRSTGWGGYTF
.	TRBV11-1	TRBJ2-3	.	TGTGCCAGCAGCTCAGGTCCTAAAGGTGGAGATACGCAGTATTTT	CASSSGPKGGDTQYF
TRBD2	TRBV7-9	TRBJ2-1	.	TGTGCCAGCAGTAACCCTAGCGGGGAGCAGTTCTTC	CASSNPSGEQFF
TRBD1	TRBV29-1	TRBJ1-5	.	TGCAGCGTGAAGACAGGGATCAATCAGCCCCAGCATTTT	CSVKTGINQPQHF
TRBD1	TRBV5-6	TRBJ1-1	.	TGTGCCAGCAGCGAAACAGGGGGGCCCACTGAAGCTTTCTTT	CASSETGGPTEAFF
TRBD1	TRBV6-2/TRBV6-3	TRBJ2-7	once	TGTGCCAGCAGTTTCCCGGGACAGGGGGTCTACGAGCAGTACTTC	CASSFPGQGVYEQYF
TRBD1	TRBV7-9	TRBJ2-1	.	TGTGCCAGCAGCTCCCGGGACAGTTACAATGAGCAGTTCTTC	CASSSRDSYNEQFF
.	TRBV7-9	TRBJ2-2	.	TGTGCCAGCAGCTTTACTATTGGAACCGGGGAGCTGTTTTTT	CASSFTIGTGELFF
.	TRBV9	TRBJ1-4	.	TGTGCCAGCAGCGTACGGCCGATCGGGGAAAAACTGTTTTTT	CASSVRPIGEKLFF
.	TRBV15	TRBJ1-4	.	TGTGCCACCAGCAGAGCCAGGGGAGCTAATGAAAAACTGTTTTTT	CATSRARGANEKLFF
.	TRBV10-3	TRBJ1-2	.	TGTGCCATCAGTGAGTCGCAGGGATACAACTATGGCTACACCTTC	CAISESQGYNYGYTF
.	TRBV5-4	TRBJ2-2	.	TGTGCCAGCAGCCTGGTCGGACTTCACACCGGGGAGCTGTTTTTT	CASSLVGLHTGELFF
.	TRBV18	TRBJ2-2	.	TGTGCCAGCTCACCACCAAACGGGGTCGGCACCGGGGAGCTGTTTTTT	CASSPPNGVGTGELFF
.	TRBV19	TRBJ1-3	.	TGTGCCAGTAGTAAACAGGCCAGCTCTGGAAACACCATATATTTT	CASSKQASSGNTIYF
.	TRBV5-5	TRBJ1-1	.	TGTGCCAGCAGCTCACAAAAACAGGTTCCCACTGAAGCTTTCTTT	CASSSQKQVPTEAFF
.	TRBV7-9	TRBJ1-1	.	TGTGCCAGCAGCTTACCCGGGTCCGCGAACACTGAAGCTTTCTTT	CASSLPGSANTEAFF
.	TRBV19	TRBJ1-3	.	TGTGCCAGTAGTATACCCCCCGGGAATGGAAACACCATATATTTT	CASSIPPGNGNTIYF
.	TRBV9	TRBJ1-4	few	TGTGCCAGCAGCGTAGCGGGTGCTAATGAAAAACTGTTTTTT	CASSVAGANEKLFF
TRBD1	TRBV18	TRBJ1-5	once	TGTGCCAGCTCCCCTCCGGACAGGGGGGAGTATAGCAATCAGCCCCAGCATTTT	CASSPPDRGEYSNQPQHF
.	TRBV24-1	TRBJ1-2	.	TGTGCCACCAGTGATTTCGATGGTCAGGGGCAGGTCTATGGCTACACCTTC	CATSDFDGQGQVYGYTF
TRBD1	TRBV7-2	TRBJ1-6	.	TGTGCCAGCAGCTGGGGACAGGGGGTGAATTCACCCCTCCACTTT	CASSWGQGVNSPLHF
.	TRBV7-2	TRBJ1-1	.	TGTGCCAGCAGCTCCCAGAGGAGGACTGAAGCTTTCTTT	CASSSQRRTEAFF
TRBD1	TRBV6-2/TRBV6-3	TRBJ1-5	.	TGTGCCAGCAGTTACCCAAGGCGAATGACAGGGTTCGGTAATCAGCCCCAGCATTTT	CASSYPRRMTGFGNQPQHF
TRBD2	TRBV5-1	TRBJ2-5	.	TGCGCCAGCAGCTTCGCTAGCGGGGAAGAGACCCAGTACTTC	CASSFASGEETQYF
TRBD1	TRBV5-8	TRBJ2-2	once	TGTGCCAGCAGCTGGGAGGACAGGGCGGCCACCGGGGAGCTGTTTTTT	CASSWEDRAATGELFF
.	TRBV5-1	TRBJ2-5	once	TGCGCCAGCAGCTTGGGTTCGGGGAGTGTTGGAGAGACCCAGTACTTC	CASSLGSGSVGETQYF
TRBD2	TRBV19	TRBJ2-1	.	TGTGCCAGTAGTATAGTCGGGACTAGCTCCTACAATGAGCAGTTCTTC	CASSIVGTSSYNEQFF
.	TRBV5-1	TRBJ2-3	.	TGCGCCAGCAGCCTAGGACGGGGTCCAGATACGCAGTATTTT	CASSLGRGPDTQYF
TRBD2	TRBV2	TRBJ2-7	.	TGTGCCAGCATGGGGTTCCCGGAGACTAGCGGGAGTATCTACGAGCAGTACTTC	CASMGFPETSGSIYEQYF
TRBD1	TRBV5-1	TRBJ1-1	few	TGCGCCAGCAGCCACGGGACAGGGGCGAACACTGAAGCTTTCTTT	CASSHGTGANTEAFF